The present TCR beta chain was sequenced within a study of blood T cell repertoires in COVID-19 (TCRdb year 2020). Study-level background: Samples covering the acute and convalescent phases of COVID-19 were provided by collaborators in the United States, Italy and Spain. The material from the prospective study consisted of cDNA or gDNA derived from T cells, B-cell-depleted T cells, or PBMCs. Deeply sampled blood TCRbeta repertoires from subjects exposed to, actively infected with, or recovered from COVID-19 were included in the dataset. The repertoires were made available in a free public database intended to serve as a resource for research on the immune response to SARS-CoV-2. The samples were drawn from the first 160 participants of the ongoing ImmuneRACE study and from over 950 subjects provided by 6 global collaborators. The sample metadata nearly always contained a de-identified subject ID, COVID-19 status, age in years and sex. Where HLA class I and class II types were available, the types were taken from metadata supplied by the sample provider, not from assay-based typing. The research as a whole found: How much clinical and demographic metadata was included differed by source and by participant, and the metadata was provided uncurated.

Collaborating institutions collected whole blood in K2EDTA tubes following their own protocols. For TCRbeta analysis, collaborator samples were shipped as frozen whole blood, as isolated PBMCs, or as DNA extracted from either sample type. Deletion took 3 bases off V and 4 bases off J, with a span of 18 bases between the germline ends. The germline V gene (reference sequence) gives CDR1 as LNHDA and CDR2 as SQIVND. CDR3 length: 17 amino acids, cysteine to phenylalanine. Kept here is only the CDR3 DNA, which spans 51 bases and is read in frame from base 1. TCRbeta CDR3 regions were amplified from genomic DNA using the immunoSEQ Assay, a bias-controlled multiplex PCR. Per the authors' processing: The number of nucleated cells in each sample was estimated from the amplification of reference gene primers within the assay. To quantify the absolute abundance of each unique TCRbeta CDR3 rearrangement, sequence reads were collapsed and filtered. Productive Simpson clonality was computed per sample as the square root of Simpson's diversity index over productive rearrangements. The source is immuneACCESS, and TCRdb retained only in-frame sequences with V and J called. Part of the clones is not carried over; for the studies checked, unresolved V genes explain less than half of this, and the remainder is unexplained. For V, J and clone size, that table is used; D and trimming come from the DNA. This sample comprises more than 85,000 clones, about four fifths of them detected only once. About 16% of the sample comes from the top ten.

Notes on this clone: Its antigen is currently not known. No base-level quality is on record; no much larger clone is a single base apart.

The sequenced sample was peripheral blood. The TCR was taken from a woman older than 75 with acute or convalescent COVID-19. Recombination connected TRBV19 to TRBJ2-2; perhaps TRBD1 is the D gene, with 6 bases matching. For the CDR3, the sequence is CASSMGPQGGSTGELFF. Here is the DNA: TGTGCCAGTAGTATGGGGCCACAGGGTGGGAGCACCGGGGAGCTGTTTTTT.